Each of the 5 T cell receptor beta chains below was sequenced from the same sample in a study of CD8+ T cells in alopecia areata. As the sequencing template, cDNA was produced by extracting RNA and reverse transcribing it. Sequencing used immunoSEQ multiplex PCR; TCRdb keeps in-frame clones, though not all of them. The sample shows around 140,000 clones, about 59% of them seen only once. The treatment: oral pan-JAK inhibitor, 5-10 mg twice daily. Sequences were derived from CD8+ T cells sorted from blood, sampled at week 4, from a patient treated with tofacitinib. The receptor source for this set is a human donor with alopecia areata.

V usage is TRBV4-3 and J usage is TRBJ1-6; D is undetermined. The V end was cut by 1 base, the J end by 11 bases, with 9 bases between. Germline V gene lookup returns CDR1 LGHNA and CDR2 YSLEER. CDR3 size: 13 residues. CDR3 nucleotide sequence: TGCGCCAGCAGCCAAGTCCCTCGGGCACCCCTCCACTTT. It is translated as CASSQVPRAPLHF.

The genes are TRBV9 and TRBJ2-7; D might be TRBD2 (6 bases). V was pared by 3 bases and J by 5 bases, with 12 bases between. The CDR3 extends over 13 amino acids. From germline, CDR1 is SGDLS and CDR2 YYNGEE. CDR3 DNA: TGTGCCAGCAGCGGTGGAGGGGCTAACGAGCAGTACTTC. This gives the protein CASSGGGANEQYF.

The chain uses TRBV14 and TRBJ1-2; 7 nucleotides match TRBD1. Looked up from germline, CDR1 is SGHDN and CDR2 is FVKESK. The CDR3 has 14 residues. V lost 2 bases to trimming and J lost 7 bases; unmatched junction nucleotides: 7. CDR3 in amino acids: CASSQTGAFFGYTF. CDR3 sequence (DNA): TGTGCCAGCAGCCAAACAGGGGCGTTTTTTGGCTACACCTTC.

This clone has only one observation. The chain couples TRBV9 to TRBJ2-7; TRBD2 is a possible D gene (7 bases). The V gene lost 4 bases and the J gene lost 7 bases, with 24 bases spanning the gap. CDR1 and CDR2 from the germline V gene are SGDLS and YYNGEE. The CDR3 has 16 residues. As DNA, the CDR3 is TGTGCCAGCAGCCCTCGAACAGGGAGGGCCGGGGAGGAGCAGTACTTC. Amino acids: CASSPRTGRAGEEQYF.

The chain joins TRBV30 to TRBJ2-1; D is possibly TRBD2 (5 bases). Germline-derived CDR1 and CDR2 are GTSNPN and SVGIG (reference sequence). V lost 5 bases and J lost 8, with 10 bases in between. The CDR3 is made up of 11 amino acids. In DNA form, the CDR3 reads TGTGCCTGGCGGGGTGGGGATGAGCAGTTCTTC. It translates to CAWRGGDEQFF.